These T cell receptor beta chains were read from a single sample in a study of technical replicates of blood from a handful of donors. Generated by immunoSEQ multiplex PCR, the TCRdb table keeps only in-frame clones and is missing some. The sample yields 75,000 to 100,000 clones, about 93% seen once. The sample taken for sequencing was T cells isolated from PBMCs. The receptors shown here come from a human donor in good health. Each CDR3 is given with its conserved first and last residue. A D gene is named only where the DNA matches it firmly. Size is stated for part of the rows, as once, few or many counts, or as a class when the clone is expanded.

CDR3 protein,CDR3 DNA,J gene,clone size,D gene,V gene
CASSLEPGETQYF,TGCGCCAGCAGCTTGGAGCCAGGAGAGACCCAGTACTTC,TRBJ2-5,-,-,TRBV5-1
CASRGGLAGFRELFF,TGTGCCAGCAGAGGGGGACTAGCGGGTTTCAGGGAGCTGTTTTTT,TRBJ2-2,once,TRBD2,TRBV27
CASSWTGGATEAFF,TGTGCCAGCAGTTGGACAGGGGGCGCGACTGAAGCTTTCTTT,TRBJ1-1,-,TRBD1,TRBV27
CASSSHVPGPRGYGYTF,TGCGCCAGCAGCTCCCATGTCCCGGGACCGCGGGGCTATGGCTACACCTTC,TRBJ1-2,-,-,TRBV5-1
CASTPYLGPIYGYTF,TGTGCCAGCACCCCTTACTTGGGGCCCATCTATGGCTACACCTTC,TRBJ1-2,-,-,TRBV5-5
CASGYRTGEIATNEKLFF,TGTGCCAGCGGATACAGGACAGGGGAAATTGCAACTAATGAAAAACTGTTTTTT,TRBJ1-4,once,TRBD1,TRBV27
CASSLGSTGGDYGYTF,TGTGCCAGCAGCTTAGGCTCCACAGGGGGGGACTATGGCTACACCTTC,TRBJ1-2,-,TRBD1,TRBV7-9
CASSQTSFRDTQYF,TGTGCCAGCAGCCAGACTAGTTTCAGAGATACGCAGTATTTT,TRBJ2-3,once,-,TRBV7-6
CASRRSETRNEKLFF,TGTGCCAGCAGGAGATCAGAGACTCGTAATGAAAAACTGTTTTTT,TRBJ1-4,once,-,TRBV6-6
CASSLAGAGTDTQYF,TGCGCCAGCAGCCTAGCGGGAGCGGGGACAGATACGCAGTATTTT,TRBJ2-3,-,TRBD2,TRBV5-1
CASRSIAGAGQETQYF,TGCGCCAGCAGATCCATAGCGGGAGCGGGACAAGAGACCCAGTACTTC,TRBJ2-5,-,TRBD2,TRBV5-1
CASAIGGTEAFF,TGTGCTAGTGCAATCGGTGGCACTGAAGCTTTCTTT,TRBJ1-1,-,-,TRBV12-5
CASSITRLAGPREQYF,TGTGCCAGCAGCATTACCCGACTAGCGGGCCCCAGAGAGCAGTACTTC,TRBJ2-7,-,TRBD2,TRBV5-5
CASIEREGETQYF,TGCGCCAGCATAGAGCGGGAGGGAGAGACCCAGTACTTC,TRBJ2-5,-,TRBD2,TRBV5-1
CASSSNRAGANVLTF,TGTGCCAGCAGCTCCAACAGGGCTGGGGCCAACGTCCTGACTTTC,TRBJ2-6,-,-,TRBV7-9
CASSYVAGVNYGYTF,TGTGCCAGCAGTTACGTAGCAGGGGTTAACTATGGCTACACCTTC,TRBJ1-2,-,-,TRBV6-5